This is a list of T cell receptor beta chains from one sample in a study of cytomegalovirus exposure and HLA in healthy donors. Sequencing was performed with immunoSEQ multiplex PCR; in TCRdb, only in-frame clones are kept and a portion is missing. Here the sample spans 100,000 or so clones, 70% to 80% being singletons. Sequencing was done on a sample of PBMCs. These receptors came from a woman aged 40 to 50 in good health and CMV-seronegative. CDR3s include the opening cysteine and the closing phenylalanine or tryptophan. D genes are given only for firm matches. Clone size is stated in some rows and not others, as once, few, many or a class when expanded.

J gene: TRBJ2-1
clone size: -
V gene: TRBV6-6
D gene: -
CDR3 protein: CASSYPGLNNEQFF
CDR3 DNA: TGTGCCAGCAGTTACCCGGGACTGAACAATGAGCAGTTCTTC

J gene: TRBJ1-3
clone size: -
V gene: TRBV7-6
D gene: TRBD1
CDR3 protein: CASSQGERVNTIYF
CDR3 DNA: TGTGCCAGCAGCCAGGGGGAGAGGGTAAACACCATATATTTT

J gene: TRBJ2-2
clone size: -
V gene: TRBV9
D gene: TRBD1
CDR3 protein: CASSVAGTGPPGELFF
CDR3 DNA: TGTGCCAGCAGCGTAGCTGGGACAGGGCCCCCCGGGGAGCTGTTTTTT

J gene: TRBJ2-1
clone size: once
V gene: TRBV19
D gene: TRBD1
CDR3 protein: CASSIDPPGRGRDEQFF
CDR3 DNA: TGTGCCAGTAGTATAGATCCCCCCGGCAGGGGGCGCGATGAGCAGTTCTTC

J gene: TRBJ2-5
clone size: -
V gene: TRBV7-6
D gene: -
CDR3 protein: CASSLGHRETQYF
CDR3 DNA: TGTGCCAGCAGCTTAGGGCACAGAGAGACCCAGTACTTC

J gene: TRBJ2-7
clone size: -
V gene: TRBV30
D gene: TRBD2
CDR3 protein: CAWTGLAGSTSYEQYF
CDR3 DNA: TGTGCCTGGACTGGACTAGCGGGTTCTACCTCCTACGAGCAGTACTTC

J gene: TRBJ2-1
clone size: -
V gene: TRBV9
D gene: TRBD2
CDR3 protein: CASSPLSGYNEQFF
CDR3 DNA: TGTGCCAGCAGCCCCCTTAGCGGGTACAATGAGCAGTTCTTC

J gene: TRBJ2-2
clone size: -
V gene: TRBV28
D gene: TRBD1
CDR3 protein: CASSPSSQGSGELFF
CDR3 DNA: TGTGCCAGCAGTCCATCCTCACAGGGGAGCGGGGAGCTGTTTTTT

J gene: TRBJ2-3
clone size: -
V gene: TRBV5-1
D gene: -
CDR3 protein: CASSLLITDTQYF
CDR3 DNA: TGCGCCAGCAGCTTACTCATCACAGATACGCAGTATTTT

J gene: TRBJ2-7
clone size: -
V gene: TRBV7-9
D gene: -
CDR3 protein: CASSLPGAPYEQYF
CDR3 DNA: TGTGCCAGCAGCTTACCAGGGGCTCCCTACGAGCAGTACTTC

J gene: TRBJ1-5
clone size: once
V gene: TRBV19
D gene: -
CDR3 protein: CASSPWQGAISNQPQHF
CDR3 DNA: TGTGCCAGTAGTCCTTGGCAGGGCGCTATTAGCAATCAGCCCCAGCATTTT

J gene: TRBJ1-1
clone size: few
V gene: TRBV11-3
D gene: -
CDR3 protein: CASSLGQAEAFF
CDR3 DNA: TGTGCCAGCAGCTTAGGACAGGCTGAAGCTTTCTTT

J gene: TRBJ1-1
clone size: -
V gene: TRBV6-6
D gene: -
CDR3 protein: CASTQGTTEAFF
CDR3 DNA: TGTGCCAGCACCCAGGGGACCACTGAAGCTTTCTTT

J gene: TRBJ2-7
clone size: -
V gene: TRBV28
D gene: TRBD1
CDR3 protein: CASRRQGNEQYF
CDR3 DNA: TGTGCCAGCAGGCGACAGGGGAACGAGCAGTACTTC

J gene: TRBJ2-1
clone size: -
V gene: TRBV7-9
D gene: -
CDR3 protein: CASSFSGNEQFF
CDR3 DNA: TGTGCCAGCAGCTTTTCAGGAAATGAGCAGTTCTTC

J gene: TRBJ2-1
clone size: -
V gene: TRBV5-6
D gene: TRBD2
CDR3 protein: CASSARAGGNNEQFF
CDR3 DNA: TGTGCCAGCAGTGCAAGAGCGGGAGGAAACAATGAGCAGTTCTTC

J gene: TRBJ2-3
clone size: -
V gene: TRBV15
D gene: -
CDR3 protein: CATSRDVSRVGLDYTDTQYF
CDR3 DNA: TGTGCCACCAGCAGAGATGTTTCTCGGGTGGGGCTGGACTACACAGATACGCAGTATTTT

J gene: TRBJ1-4
clone size: -
V gene: TRBV2
D gene: -
CDR3 protein: CASSENPAQANEKLFF
CDR3 DNA: TGTGCCAGCAGTGAGAACCCAGCACAGGCTAATGAAAAACTGTTTTTT

J gene: TRBJ1-5
clone size: few
V gene: TRBV19
D gene: -
CDR3 protein: CASSPSTGYSNQPQHF
CDR3 DNA: TGTGCCAGTAGTCCCAGCACAGGGTATAGCAATCAGCCCCAGCATTTT

J gene: TRBJ1-4
clone size: -
V gene: TRBV6-6
D gene: TRBD1
CDR3 protein: CASSSLDRGGEKLFF
CDR3 DNA: TGTGCCAGCAGTTCCCTAGACAGGGGAGGTGAAAAACTGTTTTTT

J gene: TRBJ2-3
clone size: -
V gene: TRBV11-2
D gene: -
CDR3 protein: CASSLAGLTDTQYF
CDR3 DNA: TGTGCCAGCAGCTTAGCCGGACTGACAGATACGCAGTATTTT

J gene: TRBJ2-1
clone size: -
V gene: TRBV28
D gene: TRBD2
CDR3 protein: CASSSPAAGSGGANNEQFF
CDR3 DNA: TGTGCCAGCAGTTCCCCGGCGGCCGGTAGCGGGGGGGCTAACAATGAGCAGTTCTTC

J gene: TRBJ1-1
clone size: -
V gene: TRBV6-5
D gene: -
CDR3 protein: CASSYYVDTEAFF
CDR3 DNA: TGTGCCAGCAGTTACTACGTAGACACTGAAGCTTTCTTT

J gene: TRBJ1-5
clone size: few
V gene: TRBV7-9
D gene: TRBD1
CDR3 protein: CASSRDRGSNQPQHF
CDR3 DNA: TGTGCCAGCAGCCGGGACAGGGGGAGCAATCAGCCCCAGCATTTT

J gene: TRBJ1-6
clone size: -
V gene: TRBV2
D gene: TRBD1
CDR3 protein: CASSEKTGTGSPLHF
CDR3 DNA: TGTGCCAGCAGTGAAAAGACAGGGACGGGATCACCCCTCCACTTT

J gene: TRBJ2-7
clone size: -
V gene: TRBV19
D gene: -
CDR3 protein: CASSHGSSSSYEQYF
CDR3 DNA: TGTGCCAGTAGTCATGGGTCTAGCAGTTCCTACGAGCAGTACTTC

J gene: TRBJ2-3
clone size: -
V gene: TRBV28
D gene: TRBD1
CDR3 protein: CASIPGDRGTDTQYF
CDR3 DNA: TGTGCCAGCATCCCGGGGGACAGGGGTACAGATACGCAGTATTTT

J gene: TRBJ2-1
clone size: -
V gene: TRBV11-2
D gene: TRBD2
CDR3 protein: CASSLVRGAGNEQFF
CDR3 DNA: TGTGCCAGCAGCTTAGTGCGGGGGGCAGGGAATGAGCAGTTCTTC

J gene: TRBJ1-4
clone size: once
V gene: TRBV7-6
D gene: -
CDR3 protein: CASSQGIEKLFF
CDR3 DNA: TGTGCCAGCAGCCAGGGCATTGAAAAACTGTTTTTT

J gene: TRBJ1-2
clone size: few
V gene: TRBV27
D gene: TRBD1
CDR3 protein: CASSPWGQGAMGYTF
CDR3 DNA: TGTGCCAGCAGCCCCTGGGGACAGGGGGCTATGGGCTACACCTTC

J gene: TRBJ1-2
clone size: -
V gene: TRBV28
D gene: -
CDR3 protein: CASSLMGGPLVYGYTF
CDR3 DNA: TGTGCCAGCAGTTTAATGGGGGGGCCGCTGGTCTATGGCTACACCTTC

J gene: TRBJ1-5
clone size: -
V gene: TRBV10-3
D gene: -
CDR3 protein: CAISEYVRTASNQPQHF
CDR3 DNA: TGTGCCATCAGTGAGTATGTTAGGACAGCTAGCAATCAGCCCCAGCATTTT

J gene: TRBJ2-5
clone size: -
V gene: TRBV19
D gene: TRBD1
CDR3 protein: CASSGQGRETQYF
CDR3 DNA: TGTGCCAGTAGCGGACAGGGGCGAGAGACCCAGTACTTC

J gene: TRBJ1-1
clone size: -
V gene: TRBV7-2
D gene: TRBD1
CDR3 protein: CASSLGGQGYTEAFF
CDR3 DNA: TGTGCCAGCAGCTTAGGAGGACAGGGGTACACTGAAGCTTTCTTT

J gene: TRBJ2-1
clone size: -
V gene: TRBV6-5
D gene: TRBD2
CDR3 protein: CASSYALAGRDEQFF
CDR3 DNA: TGTGCCAGCAGTTACGCGCTAGCGGGAAGGGATGAGCAGTTCTTC

J gene: TRBJ2-7
clone size: once
V gene: TRBV30
D gene: -
CDR3 protein: CAWSVGYGGYEQYF
CDR3 DNA: TGTGCCTGGAGTGTAGGCTACGGGGGCTACGAGCAGTACTTC

J gene: TRBJ2-7
clone size: -
V gene: TRBV7-2
D gene: -
CDR3 protein: CASSLATAPYEQYF
CDR3 DNA: TGTGCCAGCAGCTTAGCTACAGCACCCTACGAGCAGTACTTC

J gene: TRBJ2-1
clone size: -
V gene: TRBV5-1
D gene: TRBD2
CDR3 protein: CASSLGSSTSGGPYNEQFF
CDR3 DNA: TGCGCCAGCAGCTTGGGCTCTTCGACTAGCGGGGGGCCCTACAATGAGCAGTTCTTC

J gene: TRBJ1-6
clone size: -
V gene: TRBV7-9
D gene: -
CDR3 protein: CSSSLSLLNSPLHF
CDR3 DNA: TGTTCCAGCAGCTTATCCCTATTAAATTCACCCCTCCACTTT

J gene: TRBJ1-6
clone size: -
V gene: TRBV19
D gene: TRBD1
CDR3 protein: CASSLQGATNSPLHF
CDR3 DNA: TGTGCCAGTAGTCTCCAGGGGGCTACCAATTCACCCCTCCACTTT

J gene: TRBJ2-5
clone size: -
V gene: TRBV11-2
D gene: TRBD1
CDR3 protein: CASSPTGGETQYF
CDR3 DNA: TGTGCCAGCAGCCCGACAGGGGGAGAGACCCAGTACTTC

J gene: TRBJ2-1
clone size: -
V gene: TRBV6-6
D gene: -
CDR3 protein: CASRPDRYNEQFF
CDR3 DNA: TGTGCCAGCAGGCCGGACAGATACAATGAGCAGTTCTTC

J gene: TRBJ2-1
clone size: -
V gene: TRBV19
D gene: TRBD1
CDR3 protein: CASSIGTGHNEQFF
CDR3 DNA: TGTGCCAGTAGTATAGGGACAGGCCACAATGAGCAGTTCTTC

J gene: TRBJ2-2
clone size: -
V gene: TRBV5-1
D gene: -
CDR3 protein: CASSIGRSNTGELFF
CDR3 DNA: TGCGCCAGCAGCATCGGGAGATCGAACACCGGGGAGCTGTTTTTT

J gene: TRBJ2-2
clone size: few
V gene: TRBV7-2
D gene: TRBD2
CDR3 protein: CASSLLGRASGELFF
CDR3 DNA: TGTGCCAGCAGCTTGTTGGGGAGGGCTAGCGGGGAGCTGTTTTTT